Listed here is a single T cell receptor (beta chain). Its antigen is still unknown. Isolated RNA was reverse transcribed into cDNA used as the sequencing template. The method was immunoSEQ multiplex PCR; TCRdb's version includes in-frame clones alone and lacks a portion of them. The sample includes more than 200,000 clones, 64% of them seen just once. The treatment here: oral pan-JAK inhibitor, 5-10 mg twice daily. T lymphocytes (CD4+ and CD8+) were sorted from PBMCs. The data derive from a study of CD8+ T cells in alopecia areata. Study results and caveats: Whether baseline CD8+ expansion is linked to response remains uncertain, given a single nonresponder. Affected scalp, especially in alopecia totalis/universalis, had a higher clonality than normal scalp did.

The J segment lost 7 bases and the V segment lost 4 bases, leaving 1 base of the junction unmatched. The CDR3 totals 12 residues. Germline V gene sequence: CDR1 SQVTM, CDR2 ANQGSEA. Sequencing used CD4+ T cells sorted from blood, obtained at week 4, from a patient treated with tofacitinib. The chain combines TRBV29-1 with TRBJ1-6; 7 nucleotides align to TRBD1. This TCR was sampled from a human donor with alopecia areata. This chain's CDR3 is CSVGQGNSPLHF. The CDR3, as DNA: TGCAGCGTTGGACAGGGAAATTCACCCCTCCACTTT.